This T cell receptor beta chain was identified during a study of cytomegalovirus exposure and HLA in healthy donors (TCRdb year 2017). For the wider study: According to an earlier analysis of 550 to 700 of the donors, 200 million or so T cells yielded some 110 million unique TCR beta sequences and around 300 Gb of sequence data. Around 330 gigabases of sequencing data and 75 million to 85 million unique TCR sequences made up an early release that covered 640 HLA-typed donors. Among the roughly 400 genotyped donors, approximately 76% belonged to the genetic ancestry cluster associated with self-reported Caucasian donors. The aim of the study was to test whether cataloging public T cell receptors could identify signatures of past pathogen exposure. Using immunosequencing, the study profiled T cell repertoires from fewer than 850 subjects and related those repertoires to cytomegalovirus serostatus. A separate validation cohort of roughly 130 different subjects was used in addition to the approximately 640-subject first cohort. High-throughput TCR immunosequencing, statistical association of individual TCRs with disease status, and machine learning were combined to predict cytomegalovirus infection status. To study patterns of TCR occurrence, a later analysis re-analyzed previously published TCR beta repertoires from 550 to 800 donors and added high-resolution HLA genotyping. Rather than drawing on any new phenotypic data, the later analysis identified candidate immune exposures from TCR beta sequences and the way those sequences occurred across donors. To decide whether each TCR beta V gene segment behaved as functional or pseudogenic, an earlier analysis of several hundred of the donors relied on high-throughput TCR beta sequencing. Donor age, sex, ethnicity and CMV serostatus were compiled alongside the repertoire data. A later genetic analysis used genome-wide SNP genotypes for about 55% of the 666 donors, treating that subset as a discovery cohort. All discovery cohort repertoires had been generated using a single sequencing platform. HLA typing covered class I and class II loci at four-digit resolution. The number of typed donors differed by locus: 629-630 for A, B, C, DRB1 and DQB1; approximately 530 for DQA1; around 580 for DPA1; and some 450 for DPB1. A handful of DR-DQ haplotypes were handled as single units for association and clustering because linkage in the cohort was strong. Among 300 to 450 genotyped donors of the cohort, an average of about 240,000 unique TCR beta nucleotide sequences were sequenced per donor, about a sixth of them non-productive. General conclusions and limits of the study: The classifier was reported to diagnose cytomegalovirus status with high specificity and sensitivity in both the original cohort and the validation cohort. A later analysis found that most CMV-associated TCR beta chains appeared HLA-restricted, with HLA associations seemingly driven largely by CMV exposure. A later genetic analysis reported fewer N-insertions in productive TCRs among donors in an Asian-associated ancestry cluster than the roughly 620-donor mean. For the cohort, immune exposure information was limited to CMV serostatus. Because some donors lacked HLA typing at each locus, the association tests relied only on the typed subset. An earlier analysis of approximately 500 of the donors showed that most TCR beta V segments appeared in productive rearrangements either about 90% or about 30% of the time, which broadly matched IMGT annotations. A later analysis reported that several top co-occurrence clusters appeared linked to parvovirus B19, influenza, CMV and Epstein-Barr virus. A further reported finding was that TCR beta sequences accurately predicted the HLA-A and HLA-B alleles for most subjects in the first cohort. The sequencing pipeline was judged likely to have produced a cluster of highly shared sequence variants as a technical artifact. The study gave a list of over 150 TCR beta chains associated with cytomegalovirus. In a later analysis, the rate of TCR association differed among HLA loci, with DRB1 alleles having the most associated TCRs and HLA-C alleles having the fewest. Across donors, most TCR sequences were observed very rarely, whereas some public TCRs were present in many individuals. In this cohort, only TCR beta chains were sequenced, and detectable features were limited by the absence of alpha or paired-chain data. The authors suggested that the approach could potentially be extended to other disease states and immunological phenotypes. Compared with equally common non-associated chains, HLA-associated TCR beta chains in a later analysis were more clonally expanded and had lower generation probabilities. Correlated functional status among segregating V segments might be attributable to linkage disequilibrium, but an unknown experimental factor could not be ruled out. In a later analysis, some 17,000 TCR beta sequences were associated with specific HLA alleles at a false discovery rate of 0.05. Assigning TCR associations to individual alleles was difficult when HLA alleles, especially DR and DQ, strongly co-occurred. Approximately 16 rarely observed V segments, including chromosome 9 orphons, were excluded from the earlier analysis of just under 600 of the donors because counts were too low. In vitro tests confirmed that a few of the cytomegalovirus-associated TCR beta chains recognize cytomegalovirus antigens. Roughly uniform sequencing depth across donors was assumed in presence/absence analyses, although this assumption may not hold. A later genetic analysis associated a missense DCLRE1C variant with V-gene and J-gene trimming of TCR beta chains, and an independent cohort replicated the association. The 87-base-pair reads could not distinguish some IMGT-functional V segments, including TRBV6-2 and TRBV6-3, so those segments were excluded.

The cohort consisted of approximately 670 healthy bone marrow donors. At the time of sampling, every cohort member was nominally healthy, though immune exposures that went unrecorded were likely present. The donor was CMV seropositive and was included in the group of 250 to 350 seropositive cohort members. A peripheral blood sample was provided by each donor, and peripheral blood mononuclear cells were used for TCR beta sequencing. The Qiagen DNeasy Blood Extraction Kit was used to extract genomic DNA from the blood cell samples. This clone was counted a few times. Its antigen is unknown. No base-level quality is on record; no much larger clone is a single base apart. Library preparation employed the immunoSEQ multiplex PCR assay. The multiplex PCR relied on a mix of 60 forward primers for TCR Vbeta segments and 13 reverse primers for TCR Jbeta segments. Amplification of the CDR3 region of rearranged TCR beta genes was performed with a multiplex PCR assay on genomic DNA. Amplified TCR beta libraries were sequenced as 87-base-pair reads on the Illumina HiSeq System. As for the original processing: Across the 670 or so repertoires, a later analysis counted tens of millions of unique TCR beta chains, around 10 million of which were shared by at least two donors. To remove PCR and sequencing errors, raw reads were error-corrected and collapsed into unique sequences using a nearest-neighbor algorithm that merged closely related sequences. Alignment of CDR3 sequences to IMGT reference sequences was used to assign V, D and J gene segments. For a sequence to be retained, at least a six-nucleotide match to both a V gene segment and a J gene segment was required. A rearrangement was called productive if the CDR3 had no stop codons and remained in frame with V and J, and every other rearrangement was called non-productive. CDR3 was defined according to IMGT convention as the region running from the second conserved V-encoded cysteine to the conserved J-encoded phenylalanine. In an earlier analysis of around 640 of the donors, sequences lacking an unambiguous match to a single V gene segment were excluded. In an earlier analysis of approximately 560 of the donors, a V segment was called functional when productive rearrangements were above 56.7%, and segregating when the standard deviation between donors exceeded 5%. To diagnose cytomegalovirus status from the catalog of TCR beta chain sequences, a statistical classification framework was built. In a later analysis, TCR nucleotide sequences were compared against IMGT/GENE-DB human TR gene sequences so that V and J genes could be assigned. A later analysis assigned CDR3 sequences and most-parsimonious VDJ recombination scenarios with the TCRdist pipeline. In a later analysis, each TCR beta chain was defined by its CDR3 amino acid sequence together with its V-gene family, and reads lacking a unique V-gene family were excluded. In a later analysis, 450 to 600 highly shared, low-generation-probability nucleotide sequences were removed to address suspected cross-contamination and a sequencing artifact. A later analysis calculated a clonal expansion index for each public chain from normalized within-repertoire ranks of inferred template counts. In a later analysis, generation probabilities were computed with a VDJ recombination model fitted to out-of-frame rearrangements, and the resulting probabilities were checked against IGoR. In a later analysis, hypergeometric tests were used to score TCR-TCR, TCR-HLA and TCR-CMV co-occurrence, with a repertoire-size bias correction applied to TCR pairs. A later analysis estimated false discovery rates by permuting HLA or CMV assignments 20 times. In a later analysis, co-occurring TCRs were grouped using DBSCAN, and TCRdist sequence similarity was added for clustering within HLA-allele-positive subsets. Co-occurrence clustering excluded repertoires with fewer than 30,000 or more than 120,000 public chains, plus five with anomalous nucleotide sharing. TCRdb took this table from immuneACCESS and kept in-frame rearrangements with V and J called. Such tables lack part of the clones; where checked against another copy, unresolved V genes explain under half of the gap, and the rest is unexplained. The DNA was the basis for D and trimming; V, J and clone size are from that table. In all, the sample holds 92,000 or so clones, and approximately 69% of those were seen once. The ten most abundant clones make up around a fifth of the sample.

The CDR3 sequence holds 16 residues, the cysteine and phenylalanine included. Left in the record is the CDR3 DNA by itself, 48 bases read in frame from the first base. Here the chain combines TRBV1 and TRBJ2-7; TRBD2, the table's D call, lacks a check against the DNA. TRBV1 is marked as a pseudogene. Sequenced material: PBMCs. This receptor was obtained from a woman in her forties or fifties in good health and CMV-seropositive. The sequence in DNA is TGCACCAGCAGCCAAAAGACGGGGGATCCTCCCTACGAGCAGTACTTC. Translation gives CTSSQKTGDPPYEQYF.